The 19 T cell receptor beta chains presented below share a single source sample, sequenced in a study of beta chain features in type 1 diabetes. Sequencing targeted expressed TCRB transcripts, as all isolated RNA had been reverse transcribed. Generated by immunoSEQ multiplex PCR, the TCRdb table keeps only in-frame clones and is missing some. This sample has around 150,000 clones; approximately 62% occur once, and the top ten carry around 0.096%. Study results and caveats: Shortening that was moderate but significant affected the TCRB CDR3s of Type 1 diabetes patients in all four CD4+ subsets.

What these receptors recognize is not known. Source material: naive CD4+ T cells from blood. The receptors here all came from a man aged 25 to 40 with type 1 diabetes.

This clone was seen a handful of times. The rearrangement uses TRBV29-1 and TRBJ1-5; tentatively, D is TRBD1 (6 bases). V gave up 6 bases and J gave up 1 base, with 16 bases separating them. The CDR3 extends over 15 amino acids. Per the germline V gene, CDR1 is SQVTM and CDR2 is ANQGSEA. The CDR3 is CSVVLQGLSNQPQHF. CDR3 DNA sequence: TGCAGCGTGGTATTACAGGGATTGAGCAATCAGCCCCAGCATTTT.

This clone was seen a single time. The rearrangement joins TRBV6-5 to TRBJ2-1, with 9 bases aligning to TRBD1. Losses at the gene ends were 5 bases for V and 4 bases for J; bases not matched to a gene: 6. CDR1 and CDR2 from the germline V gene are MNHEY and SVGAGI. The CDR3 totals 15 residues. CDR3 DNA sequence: TGTGCCAGCAGTACGCGGGACAGGGTATACAATGAGCAGTTCTTC. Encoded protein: CASSTRDRVYNEQFF.

The CDR3 protein is CASSQDAWENEQFF. CDR3 in DNA: TGCGCCAGCAGCCAAGATGCCTGGGAGAATGAGCAGTTCTTC. V and J are TRBV4-3 and TRBJ2-1; tentative D call: TRBD2 (5 bases). Deletions cut 0 bases from V and 7 bases from J, with 10 bases between. The CDR3 contains 14 residues. Germline V lookup: CDR1 LGHNA, CDR2 YSLEER.

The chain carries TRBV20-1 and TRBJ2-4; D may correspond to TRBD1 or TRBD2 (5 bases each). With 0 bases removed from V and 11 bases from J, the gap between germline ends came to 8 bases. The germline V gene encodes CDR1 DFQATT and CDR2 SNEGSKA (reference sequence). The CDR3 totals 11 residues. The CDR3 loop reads CSARDRGLQYF. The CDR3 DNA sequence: TGCAGTGCTAGAGATAGGGGACTTCAGTACTTC.

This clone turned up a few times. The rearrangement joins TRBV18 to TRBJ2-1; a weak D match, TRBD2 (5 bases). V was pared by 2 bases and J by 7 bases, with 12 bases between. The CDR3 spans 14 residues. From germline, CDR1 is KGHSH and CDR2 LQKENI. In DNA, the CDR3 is TGTGCCAGCTCACCAGCGGGCGGATGGAATGAGCAGTTCTTC. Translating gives CASSPAGGWNEQFF.

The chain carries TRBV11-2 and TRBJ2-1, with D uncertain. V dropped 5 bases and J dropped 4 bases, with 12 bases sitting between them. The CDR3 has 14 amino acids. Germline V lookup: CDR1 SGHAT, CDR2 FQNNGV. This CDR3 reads CASSTLLNYNEQFF. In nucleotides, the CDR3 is TGTGCCAGCAGCACACTACTAAATTACAATGAGCAGTTCTTC.

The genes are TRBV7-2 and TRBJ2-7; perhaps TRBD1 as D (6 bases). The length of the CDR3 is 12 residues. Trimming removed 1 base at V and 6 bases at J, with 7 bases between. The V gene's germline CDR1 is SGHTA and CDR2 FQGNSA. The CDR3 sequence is CASSLGRGEQYF. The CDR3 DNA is TGTGCCAGCAGCTTAGGCAGGGGCGAGCAGTACTTC.

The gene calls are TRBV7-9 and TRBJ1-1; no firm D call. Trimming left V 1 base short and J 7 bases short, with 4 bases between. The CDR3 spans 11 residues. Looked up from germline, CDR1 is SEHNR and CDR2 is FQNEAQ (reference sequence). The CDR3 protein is CASSLGVEAFF. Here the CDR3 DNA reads TGTGCCAGCAGCTTAGGGGTTGAAGCTTTCTTT.

Written as DNA, the CDR3 is TGTGCCAGTAACCCGCGGGGCAGGGACACTGAAGCTTTCTTT. Its translation: CASNPRGRDTEAFF. The chain couples TRBV19 to TRBJ1-1, with TRBD1 as a possible D gene (5 bases). CDR3 length: 14 residues. The V and J ends lost 7 bases and 3 bases respectively, with 15 bases between them. Germline V gene lookup returns CDR1 LNHDA and CDR2 SQIVND (reference sequence).

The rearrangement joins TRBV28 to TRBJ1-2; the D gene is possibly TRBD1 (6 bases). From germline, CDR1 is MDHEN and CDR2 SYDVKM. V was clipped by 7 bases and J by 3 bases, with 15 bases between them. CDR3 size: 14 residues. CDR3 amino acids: CASTLQGLDYGYTF. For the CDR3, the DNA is TGTGCCAGCACGTTACAGGGCCTAGACTATGGCTACACCTTC.

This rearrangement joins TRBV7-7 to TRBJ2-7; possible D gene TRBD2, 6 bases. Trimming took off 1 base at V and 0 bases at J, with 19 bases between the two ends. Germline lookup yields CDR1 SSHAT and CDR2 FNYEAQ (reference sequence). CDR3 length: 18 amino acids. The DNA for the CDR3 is TGTGCCAGCAGCTTAGGTGGTCAGGAGGGCTGGAGCTCCTACGAGCAGTACTTC. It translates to CASSLGGQEGWSSYEQYF.

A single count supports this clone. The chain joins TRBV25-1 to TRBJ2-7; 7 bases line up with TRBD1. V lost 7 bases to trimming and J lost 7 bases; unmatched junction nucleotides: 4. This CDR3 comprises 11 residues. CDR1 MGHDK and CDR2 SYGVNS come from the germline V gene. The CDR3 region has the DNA TGTGCCAGCACGGAACAGGGGGAGCAGTACTTC. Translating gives CASTEQGEQYF.

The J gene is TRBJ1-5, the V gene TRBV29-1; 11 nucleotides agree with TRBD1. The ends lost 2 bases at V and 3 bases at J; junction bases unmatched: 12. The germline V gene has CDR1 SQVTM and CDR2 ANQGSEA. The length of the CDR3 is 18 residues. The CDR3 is CSVEKDRGPPSYNQPQHF. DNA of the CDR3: TGCAGCGTTGAAAAGGACAGGGGGCCCCCCAGCTACAATCAGCCCCAGCATTTT.

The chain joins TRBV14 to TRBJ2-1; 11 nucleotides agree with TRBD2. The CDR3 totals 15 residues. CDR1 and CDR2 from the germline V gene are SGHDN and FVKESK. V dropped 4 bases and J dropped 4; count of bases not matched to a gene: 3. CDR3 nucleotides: TGTGCCAGCAGCCGGGGGACTAGCGGTTACAATGAGCAGTTCTTC. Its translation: CASSRGTSGYNEQFF.

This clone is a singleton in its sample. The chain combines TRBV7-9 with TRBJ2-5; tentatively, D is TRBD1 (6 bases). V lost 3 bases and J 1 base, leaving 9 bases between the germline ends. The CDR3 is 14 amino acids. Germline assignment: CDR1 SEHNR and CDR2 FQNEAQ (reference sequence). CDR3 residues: CASSFPQGQETQYF. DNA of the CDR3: TGTGCCAGCAGCTTTCCACAGGGCCAAGAGACCCAGTACTTC.

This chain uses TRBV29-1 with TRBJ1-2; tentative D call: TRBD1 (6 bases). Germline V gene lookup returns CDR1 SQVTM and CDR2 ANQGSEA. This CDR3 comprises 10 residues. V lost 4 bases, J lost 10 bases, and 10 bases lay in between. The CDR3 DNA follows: TGCAGCGTTGCAGGGGCAGCCTACACCTTC. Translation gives CSVAGAAYTF.

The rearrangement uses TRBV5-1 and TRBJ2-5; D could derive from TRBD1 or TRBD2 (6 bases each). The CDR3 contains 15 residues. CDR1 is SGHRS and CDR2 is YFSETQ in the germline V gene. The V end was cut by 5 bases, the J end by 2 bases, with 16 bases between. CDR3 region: CASRSGAPLQETQYF. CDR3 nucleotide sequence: TGCGCCAGCAGGTCGGGGGCACCTCTACAAGAGACCCAGTACTTC.

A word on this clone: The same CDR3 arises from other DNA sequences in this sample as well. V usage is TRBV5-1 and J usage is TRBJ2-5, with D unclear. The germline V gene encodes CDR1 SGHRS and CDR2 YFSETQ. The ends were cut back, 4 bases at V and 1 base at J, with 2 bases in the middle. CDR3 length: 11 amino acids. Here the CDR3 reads CASSAQETQYF. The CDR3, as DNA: TGCGCCAGCAGCGCCCAAGAGACCCAGTACTTC.

DNA for the CDR3: TGTGCCAGCAGCTTGGGTCGGACTAATGAAAAACTGTTTTTT. This codes for CASSLGRTNEKLFF. V is TRBV5-6 and J is TRBJ1-4; D is unclear. The CDR3 covers 14 residues. Germline loops: CDR1 SGHDT, CDR2 YYEEEE. The V end was cut by 0 bases, the J end by 2 bases, with 5 bases between. The full variable domain, with the rest looked up from reference TRBV5-6 and TRBJ1-4, is DAGVTQSPTHLIKTRGQQVTLRCSPKSGHDTVSWYQQALGQGPQFIFQYYEEEERQRGNFPDRFSGHQFPNYSSELNVNALLLGDSALYLCASSLGRTNEKLFFGSGTQLSVL.